One TCR beta chain is described in this entry. Its cognate antigen is unknown. The sample originates from a study of cytomegalovirus exposure and HLA in healthy donors. General study results and limits: The study recorded 164 TCR beta chains that were cytomegalovirus-associated.

Trimming shortened V by 4 bases and J by 5 bases, and 21 bases separated the two germline ends. Germline loops: CDR1 SGDLS, CDR2 YYNGEE. This CDR3 is 17 amino acids long. Primers included in the PCR were 60 Vbeta and 13 Jbeta primers. Per the authors' pipeline: In a later analysis, of roughly 73 million unique beta chains, roughly 10 million appeared in at least two donors. TCRdb's copy holds only in-frame clones and misses some; the assay was immunoSEQ multiplex PCR. That table is the source of V, J and clone size, and D and trimming were worked out from the DNA. The sample has some 170,000 clones, approximately 85% seen once.

The source is a man between 45 and 60 years old in good health and CMV-seropositive. V is TRBV9 and J is TRBJ2-2; D is perhaps TRBD1 (5 bases). Specimen: PBMCs. The chain's CDR3 is CASSPRGPDRATGELFF. In DNA, the CDR3 is TGTGCCAGCAGCCCTCGTGGTCCCGACAGAGCGACCGGGGAGCTGTTTTTT.